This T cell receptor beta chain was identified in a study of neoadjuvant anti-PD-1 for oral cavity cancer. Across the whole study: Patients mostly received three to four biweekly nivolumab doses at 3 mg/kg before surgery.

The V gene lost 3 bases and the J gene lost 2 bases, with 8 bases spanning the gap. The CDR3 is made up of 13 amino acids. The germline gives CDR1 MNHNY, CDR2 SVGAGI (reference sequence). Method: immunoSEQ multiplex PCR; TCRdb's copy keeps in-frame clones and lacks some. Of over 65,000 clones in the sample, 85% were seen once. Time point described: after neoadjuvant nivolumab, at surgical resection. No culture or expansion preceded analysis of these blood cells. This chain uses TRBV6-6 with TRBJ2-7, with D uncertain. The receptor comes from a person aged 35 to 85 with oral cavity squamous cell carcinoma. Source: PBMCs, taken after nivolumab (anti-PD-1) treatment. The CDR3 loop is CASSYGVAYEQYF. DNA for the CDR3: TGTGCCAGCAGTTATGGCGTAGCCTACGAGCAGTACTTC.